This TCR beta chain emerged from a study of blood T cell repertoires in COVID-19. Study-wide background: COVID-19 samples from acute and convalescent phases originated in the United States, Italy and Spain.

The CDR3 covers 14 residues. Losses at the gene ends were 11 bases for V and 7 bases for J; bases not matched to a gene: 12. Germline assignment: CDR1 SEHNR and CDR2 FQNEAQ (reference sequence). In the authors' workflow: The assay estimated nucleated cells by amplifying reference gene primers. TCRdb's table, derived via immunoSEQ multiplex PCR, lists solely in-frame clones and lacks some. V, J and clone size derive from that table, while D and trimming were established from the DNA sequence. The table has more than 85,000 clones, 85% to 95% seen once; the top ten hold approximately 1.8%. Sequenced: peripheral blood. The receptor was derived from a man in his 60s with acute or convalescent COVID-19. This chain joins TRBV7-9 and TRBJ1-4; the match to TRBD1 covers 8 bases. The CDR3 region has the DNA TGTGCCGGAGACCCCGGGACAGGCTCTGAAAAACTGTTTTTT. Protein product: CAGDPGTGSEKLFF.